These T cell receptor beta chains were read from a single sample in a study of patients and donors after allogeneic stem cell transplantation. One entry per CDR3 protein, called by TCRdb with MiXCR from the RT-PCR reads. The repertoire consists of about 960,000 distinct CDR3 sequences, with roughly 18% occurring once and the leading ten covering about 6%. Sample: blood, either unsorted or a sorted T cell fraction (not recorded which). These receptors were collected from a human donor who was either an allogeneic HSCT recipient or a stem cell or donor lymphocyte infusion donor (not recorded which). It is not recorded whose cells these are; they may come from a transplant donor. Both conserved end residues are part of each CDR3. Fields, in order: J gene, clone size, D gene, V gene, CDR3 protein, CDR3 DNA. The D gene is left open where the match is weak. Expanded clones are given a class, and other clones once, few, many or no size at all.

j_call: TRBJ1-5
clone_size: .
d_call: .
v_call: TRBV29-1
cdr3_aa: CSAALQGTQHF
cdr3_nt: TGCAGCGCCGCTTTACAGGGCACCCAGCATTTT

j_call: TRBJ2-1
clone_size: once
d_call: .
v_call: TRBV19
cdr3_aa: CASSIWSENNEQFF
cdr3_nt: TGTGCCAGTAGTATCTGGTCCGAAAACAATGAGCAGTTCTTC

j_call: TRBJ2-2
clone_size: many
d_call: TRBD2
v_call: TRBV12-3/TRBV12-4
cdr3_aa: CASSLESLAGDGGELFF
cdr3_nt: TGTGCCAGCAGTTTAGAATCACTAGCGGGAGACGGCGGGGAGCTGTTTTTT

j_call: TRBJ1-4
clone_size: few
d_call: .
v_call: TRBV4-3
cdr3_aa: CASSQDAPVNEKLFF
cdr3_nt: TGCGCCAGCAGCCAAGATGCCCCCGTTAATGAAAAACTGTTTTTT

j_call: TRBJ2-5
clone_size: .
d_call: TRBD1
v_call: TRBV30
cdr3_aa: CAWSKGQGQETQYF
cdr3_nt: TGTGCCTGGAGTAAGGGACAGGGCCAAGAGACCCAGTACTTC

j_call: TRBJ1-2
clone_size: many
d_call: TRBD1
v_call: TRBV4-2
cdr3_aa: CASSPRQGEGGYTF
cdr3_nt: TGTGCCAGCAGCCCCAGACAGGGGGAGGGGGGCTACACCTTC

j_call: TRBJ1-1
clone_size: .
d_call: .
v_call: TRBV4-3
cdr3_aa: CASARQLNTEAFF
cdr3_nt: TGCGCCAGCGCCAGACAGTTGAACACTGAAGCTTTCTTT

j_call: TRBJ2-3
clone_size: .
d_call: .
v_call: TRBV7-3
cdr3_aa: CASSTPGGTQYF
cdr3_nt: TGTGCCAGCAGCACCCCTGGCGGTACGCAGTATTTT

j_call: TRBJ1-2
clone_size: .
d_call: .
v_call: TRBV20-1
cdr3_aa: CSARLQANYGYTF
cdr3_nt: TGCAGTGCTAGGCTACAAGCTAACTATGGCTACACCTTC

j_call: TRBJ2-1
clone_size: few
d_call: .
v_call: TRBV3-1
cdr3_aa: CASSPPYGSAKRNNEQFF
cdr3_nt: TGTGCCAGCAGCCCGCCGTATGGGAGCGCTAAGCGGAACAATGAGCAGTTCTTC

j_call: TRBJ2-1
clone_size: .
d_call: .
v_call: TRBV29-1
cdr3_aa: CSVDRRQLDNEQFF
cdr3_nt: TGCAGCGTGGACCGCCGCCAGCTTGACAATGAGCAGTTCTTC

j_call: TRBJ2-5
clone_size: .
d_call: .
v_call: TRBV20-1
cdr3_aa: CSAKGGGTQYF
cdr3_nt: TGCAGTGCTAAGGGAGGAGGGACCCAGTACTTC

j_call: TRBJ1-1
clone_size: .
d_call: .
v_call: TRBV12-3/TRBV12-4
cdr3_aa: CASTLNQGTEAFF
cdr3_nt: TGTGCCAGCACCCTAAATCAGGGGACTGAAGCTTTCTTT

j_call: TRBJ2-3
clone_size: .
d_call: TRBD2
v_call: TRBV9
cdr3_aa: CASSAGRAGDTQYF
cdr3_nt: TGTGCCAGCAGCGCCGGGAGGGCCGGGGATACGCAGTATTTT

j_call: TRBJ2-3
clone_size: .
d_call: .
v_call: TRBV25-1
cdr3_aa: CASSEPPDTQYF
cdr3_nt: TGTGCCAGCAGTGAACCCCCAGATACGCAGTATTTT

j_call: TRBJ2-6
clone_size: .
d_call: .
v_call: TRBV18
cdr3_aa: CASSSTPTGNSGANVLTF
cdr3_nt: TGTGCCAGCTCATCCACGCCGACAGGAAACTCTGGGGCCAACGTCCTGACTTTC

j_call: TRBJ2-5
clone_size: few
d_call: .
v_call: TRBV18
cdr3_aa: CASSEPARETQYF
cdr3_nt: TGTGCCAGCTCAGAGCCAGCACGTGAGACCCAGTACTTC

j_call: TRBJ2-7
clone_size: .
d_call: .
v_call: TRBV20-1
cdr3_aa: CSARGSSGEQYF
cdr3_nt: TGCAGTGCTAGAGGGTCTTCGGGAGAGCAGTACTTC

j_call: TRBJ2-1
clone_size: .
d_call: TRBD2
v_call: TRBV19
cdr3_aa: CASSIGKLAGPYNEQFF
cdr3_nt: TGTGCCAGTAGTATTGGAAAGCTAGCGGGACCCTACAATGAGCAGTTCTTC

j_call: TRBJ2-2
clone_size: .
d_call: TRBD2
v_call: TRBV27
cdr3_aa: CASSFSGRYTGELFF
cdr3_nt: TGTGCCAGCAGTTTTAGCGGGAGGTACACCGGGGAGCTGTTTTTT

j_call: TRBJ1-1
clone_size: .
d_call: .
v_call: TRBV18
cdr3_aa: CASSLNGQTNTEAFF
cdr3_nt: TGTGCCAGCTCGCTGAACGGGCAGACCAACACTGAAGCTTTCTTT

j_call: TRBJ2-3
clone_size: .
d_call: TRBD2
v_call: TRBV20-1
cdr3_aa: CSARASGGLDTQYF
cdr3_nt: TGCAGTGCTAGAGCTAGCGGGGGGTTAGATACGCAGTATTTT

j_call: TRBJ2-7
clone_size: many
d_call: .
v_call: TRBV12-3/TRBV12-4
cdr3_aa: CASSLEQPSYEQYF
cdr3_nt: TGTGCCAGCAGTTTAGAACAACCGTCCTACGAGCAGTACTTC

j_call: TRBJ2-3
clone_size: few
d_call: .
v_call: TRBV6-1
cdr3_aa: CASSDHRAAMQYF
cdr3_nt: TGTGCCAGCAGTGACCACCGGGCAGCGATGCAGTATTTT

j_call: TRBJ1-5
clone_size: few
d_call: .
v_call: TRBV4-2
cdr3_aa: CASSQLKGPGGSNQPQHF
cdr3_nt: TGTGCCAGCAGCCAACTAAAAGGCCCCGGGGGAAGCAATCAGCCCCAGCATTTT

j_call: TRBJ2-2
clone_size: .
d_call: TRBD2
v_call: TRBV20-1
cdr3_aa: CSARASWGGRTNTGELFF
cdr3_nt: TGCAGTGCTAGAGCGTCCTGGGGCGGGAGGACAAACACCGGGGAGCTGTTTTTT

j_call: TRBJ2-7
clone_size: .
d_call: .
v_call: TRBV7-2
cdr3_aa: CASSPRTFTGYEQYF
cdr3_nt: TGTGCCAGCAGCCCTAGGACCTTTACGGGTTACGAGCAGTACTTC

j_call: TRBJ1-2
clone_size: .
d_call: .
v_call: TRBV15
cdr3_aa: CATSRDGAGGYTF
cdr3_nt: TGTGCCACCAGCAGAGACGGGGCAGGGGGCTACACCTTC

j_call: TRBJ2-5
clone_size: .
d_call: .
v_call: TRBV3-1
cdr3_aa: CASSQAEGLFRETQYF
cdr3_nt: TGTGCCAGCAGCCAAGCGGAGGGGTTGTTCCGAGAGACCCAGTACTTC

j_call: TRBJ2-5
clone_size: .
d_call: .
v_call: TRBV5-1
cdr3_aa: CASSLAQVSQETQYF
cdr3_nt: TGCGCCAGCAGCTTGGCTCAGGTGAGCCAAGAGACCCAGTACTTC

j_call: TRBJ1-3
clone_size: .
d_call: .
v_call: TRBV4-3
cdr3_aa: CASSARDISGNTIYF
cdr3_nt: TGCGCCAGCAGCGCTCGCGATATCTCTGGAAACACCATATATTTT

j_call: TRBJ2-3
clone_size: .
d_call: .
v_call: TRBV7-8
cdr3_aa: CASSSPQLGADTQYF
cdr3_nt: TGTGCCAGCAGCTCCCCTCAACTTGGGGCAGATACGCAGTATTTT